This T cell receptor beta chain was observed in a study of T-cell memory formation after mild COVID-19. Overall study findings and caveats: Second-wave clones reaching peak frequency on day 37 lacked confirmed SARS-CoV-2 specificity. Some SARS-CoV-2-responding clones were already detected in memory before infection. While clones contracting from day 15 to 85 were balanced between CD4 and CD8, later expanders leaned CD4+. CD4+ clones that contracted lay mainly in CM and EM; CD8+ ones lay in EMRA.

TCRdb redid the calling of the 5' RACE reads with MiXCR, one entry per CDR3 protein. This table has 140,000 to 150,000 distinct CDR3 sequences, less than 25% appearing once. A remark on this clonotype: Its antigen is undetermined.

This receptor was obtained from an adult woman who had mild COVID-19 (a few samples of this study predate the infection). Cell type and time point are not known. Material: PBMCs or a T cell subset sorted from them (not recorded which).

The CDR3: CSGQGEVSDTQYF. The CDR3 bases are TGCAGTGGGCAGGGGGAGGTTTCAGATACGCAGTATTTT. This chain links TRBV20-1 with TRBJ2-3; D is perhaps TRBD1 (7 bases). V was pared by 7 bases and J by 4 bases, with 15 bases between. Germline CDR1 DFQATT, CDR2 SNEGSKA (reference sequence). This CDR3 is 13 amino acids long.